This TCR beta chain was documented in a study of cytomegalovirus exposure and HLA in healthy donors. In the PCR, 60 Vbeta and 13 Jbeta primers were used. Produced via immunoSEQ multiplex PCR; TCRdb's table is partial and in-frame only. The repertoire holds a few hundred thousand clones, with about 80% as singletons. The CDR3 runs to 16 residues. CDR1 and CDR2 (germline): MGHRA, YSYEKL. Trimming pared 4 bases from V and 10 bases from J, leaving 23 bases between. The rearrangement joins TRBV4-1 to TRBJ2-1, with D tentatively TRBD1 (6 bases). Sequencing was done on a sample of PBMCs. The sequence came from a woman in her sixties or seventies in good health and CMV-seropositive. This CDR3 is CASSLSFWGQLGEQFF. CDR3 bases: TGCGCCAGCAGCCTTTCGTTCTGGGGGCAGCTAGGGGAGCAGTTCTTC.